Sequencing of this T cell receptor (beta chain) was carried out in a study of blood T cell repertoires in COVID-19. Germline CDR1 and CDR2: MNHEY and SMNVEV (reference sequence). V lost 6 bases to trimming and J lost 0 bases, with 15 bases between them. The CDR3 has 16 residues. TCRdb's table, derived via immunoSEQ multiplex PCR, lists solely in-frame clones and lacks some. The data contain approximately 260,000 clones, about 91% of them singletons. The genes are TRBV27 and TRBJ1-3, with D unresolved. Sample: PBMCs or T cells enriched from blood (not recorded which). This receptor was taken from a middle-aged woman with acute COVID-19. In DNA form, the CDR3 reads TGTGCCAGCAGGACCGGCGGTTCTGCCTCTGGAAACACCATATATTTT. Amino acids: CASRTGGSASGNTIYF.